The 13 T cell receptor beta chains below all came from one sample that was sequenced in a study of blood T cell repertoires in COVID-19. Only in-frame clones appear in the TCRdb table, and some are missing; sequencing was by immunoSEQ multiplex PCR. This table holds several thousand clones, 88% found once. Source material: peripheral blood. The receptors stem from a human donor in a cohort sampled during active COVID-19.

This chain links TRBV6-5 with TRBJ2-3, with D perhaps matching TRBD2 (6 bases). Deletions cut 6 bases from V and 4 bases from J, with 14 bases between. The germline gives CDR1 MNHEY, CDR2 SVGAGI. The CDR3 covers 14 residues. CDR3 in DNA: TGTGCCAGCAGGCATGATACTAGCCCAGATACGCAGTATTTT. As protein: CASRHDTSPDTQYF.

This chain links TRBV11-3 with TRBJ2-1; 8 bases are a match to TRBD1. Per germline, CDR1 SGHNT and CDR2 YENEEA. Trimming at V came to 5 bases and at J to 4 bases, leaving 1 base not matched to a gene. The CDR3 extends over 13 amino acids. CDR3 DNA: TGTGCCAGCAGCCAGGGGGCTTACAATGAGCAGTTCTTC. Translating gives CASSQGAYNEQFF.

This chain joins TRBV19 and TRBJ2-7, with TRBD1 matching over 10 bases. The CDR3 extends over 13 amino acids. The germline gives CDR1 LNHDA, CDR2 SQIVND (reference sequence). The V segment lost 5 bases and the J segment 5 bases; nucleotides outside the gene matches: 3. The CDR3 bases are TGTGCCAGTAGTCCTGGACAGGGGGACGAGCAGTACTTC. Translating gives CASSPGQGDEQYF.

The chain links TRBV6-5 to TRBJ1-2; D possibly corresponds to TRBD1 (5 bases). The V and J ends lost 8 bases and 1 base respectively, with 11 bases between them. CDR1 and CDR2 from the germline V gene are MNHEY and SVGAGI. This CDR3 region has 13 residues. The CDR3 loop is CASPQEDNYGYTF. CDR3 DNA: TGTGCCAGCCCACAGGAAGATAACTATGGCTACACCTTC.

This chain links TRBV7-2 with TRBJ2-3; possibly TRBD2 for D (6 bases). There are 16 residues in the CDR3. Trimming cost V 5 bases and J 2 bases, with 17 bases left between them. Germline V gene sequence: CDR1 SGHTA, CDR2 FQGNSA. CDR3 coding DNA: TGTGCCAGCAGCGTTAGCGGCGGGATCTCCACAGATACGCAGTATTTT. It is translated as CASSVSGGISTDTQYF.

V gene TRBV5-1 combines with J gene TRBJ2-1; a possible D gene is TRBD2 (5 bases). Germline V lookup: CDR1 SGHRS, CDR2 YFSETQ. CDR3 length equals 15 residues. Trimming stripped 0 bases from V and 8 bases from J, with 15 bases between. DNA for the CDR3: TGCGCCAGCAGCTTGGGAGGGCAACTGGTACATGAGCAGTTCTTC. Its protein is CASSLGGQLVHEQFF.

This chain connects TRBV19 to TRBJ1-2; 7 nucleotides align to TRBD1. V was pared by 5 bases and J by 4 bases, with 7 bases of the junction left unmatched. Germline lookup yields CDR1 LNHDA and CDR2 SQIVND (reference sequence). This CDR3 has 14 residues. CDR3 nucleotides: TGTGCCAGTAGTCCACGACAGGGTTCCTATGGCTACACCTTC. It encodes CASSPRQGSYGYTF.

This clone was observed once. The chain has TRBV2 and TRBJ2-3; 12 bases match TRBD2. The CDR3 sequence is 15 residues long. J lost 5 bases, V lost 6 bases, and 6 bases had no gene match. The V gene's germline CDR1 is SNHLY and CDR2 FYNNEI. The DNA of the CDR3 is TGTGCCAGCAGGACTAGCGGGAGATCATTAGATACGCAGTATTTT. Residues: CASRTSGRSLDTQYF.

The V call is TRBV5-4, the J call TRBJ1-5, with D possibly TRBD1 on 6 matching bases. The CDR3 contains 14 residues. V was clipped by 3 bases and J by 4 bases, with 11 bases between them. Germline assignment: CDR1 SGHNT and CDR2 YYREEE (reference sequence). As DNA, the CDR3 is TGTGCCAGCAGCTCAGGGGTAGAAAATCAGCCCCAGCATTTT. This gives the protein CASSSGVENQPQHF.

The chain carries TRBV5-4 and TRBJ2-2; TRBD1 matches 10 bases. With V trimmed by 3 bases and J by 7 bases, 9 bases remained unmatched. Germline values: CDR1 SGHNT, CDR2 YYREEE (reference sequence). CDR3 length equals 16 residues. CDR3 sequence (DNA): TGTGCCAGCAGCTCATCCGGGACAGGGGCGGGCGGGGAGCTGTTTTTT. This translates into CASSSSGTGAGGELFF.

As for this clone: At one of its ends the junction is not consistent with the germline gene, which may arise from a read error. The chain combines TRBV20-1 with TRBJ2-5, with 7 bases lining up with TRBD2. Germline CDR1 reads DFQATT; CDR2 reads SNEGSKA (reference sequence). CDR3 length equals 14 residues. The CDR3 sequence: CSASGEGPQESQYF. The CDR3 DNA follows: TGCAGTGCTAGTGGGGAGGGCCCCCAAGAGTCCCAGTACTTC.

This clone was counted once. The chain carries TRBV6-2 or TRBV6-3 and TRBJ2-1; 14 bases are shared with TRBD2. This CDR3 is 18 amino acids long. J lost 3 bases, V lost 4 bases, and 8 bases had no gene match. The germline V gene has CDR1 MNHEY and CDR2 SVGEGT. The CDR3 here is CASSSVGTSGGLYNEQFF. Here the CDR3 DNA reads TGTGCCAGCAGTTCCGTCGGGACTAGCGGGGGTCTCTACAATGAGCAGTTCTTC.

The V and J genes are TRBV6-1 and TRBJ1-5; the D gene is possibly TRBD1 (5 bases). The CDR3 is made up of 15 amino acids. Per the germline V gene, CDR1 is MNHNS and CDR2 is SASEGT. The V and J ends lost 0 bases and 14 bases respectively, with 20 bases between them. The chain's CDR3 is CASSEAALRARGKHF. Written as DNA, the CDR3 is TGTGCCAGCAGTGAAGCGGCGCTTAGGGCCCGGGGGAAGCATTTT.